Included here is one T cell receptor beta chain sequence, with context. Its antigen is currently not known. No base quality information exists; no much larger clone differs at one position. This sample is drawn from a study of early T cells in non-severe SARS-CoV-2 infection (dated by TCRdb to about 2021). Broadly, across the study: Because TCR sequencing was done on bulk RNA from unsorted whole blood, the alpha and beta chains could not be paired.

The study was a case-control design nested within a healthcare worker cohort in London, UK, with weekly nasopharyngeal swab PCR tests and blood sampling. Healthcare workers were recruited during the week of the UK lockdown, between 23 and 31 March 2020, and followed weekly for up to roughly 16 weeks. Findings and caveats that apply to the study as a whole: Matching against VDJdb was skewed toward anti-spike CD8 responses, likely underestimated virus-specific expansions, and missed private and CD4 specificities.

For this chain, trimming is 3 bases at the V end and 7 bases at the J end, and the number of junction bases without a gene match is 8. CDR1 and CDR2, looked up from the germline V gene, are SGHDN and FVKESK. From the cysteine through the phenylalanine, the CDR3 covers 14 amino acids. The entry retains the CDR3 DNA only, 42 bases that are in frame from base 1. Libraries were built with 5' RACE. TCRdb shows the sequencer as NextSeq 500. To correct for sequencing error and PCR bias, the TCR library protocol tagged individual cDNA molecules with unique molecular identifiers. Both TCR alpha and beta chains were sequenced, and tight co-correlation was observed between alpha and beta sequence abundances in each sample. The original methods were these. Decombinator V4 was used to annotate TCR sequences for V gene, J gene and CDR3. Expanded TCRs were defined as changing significantly between any two time points under a Poisson model with p below 0.0001. Abundances of TCRs were expressed as counts per million after normalisation to the total number of TCRs sequenced in each sample. TRAV1-2 paired with TRAJ12, TRAJ20 or TRAJ33 defined MAIT TCRs, while TRAV10 paired with TRAJ18 defined iNKT TCRs. VDJdb, accessed on 1 November 2021, was searched for TCRs annotated for CMV, EBV and SARS-CoV-2, and TCRs annotated for more than one antigen were excluded. The public reads were run again by TCRdb, first through fastp at Q25 and then through MiXCR, and only productive beta chains were kept. Each CDR3 protein gets just one entry, which takes the most common genes and DNA from the rows behind it. Clone size and V and J calls follow TCRdb, not the original study. The sample yields around 80,000 distinct CDR3 sequences; roughly 15% were counted once. In total, the top ten clones hold roughly 1.4% of the sample.

This chain joins TRBV14 to TRBJ2-5; TRBD2 agrees with 7 junctional bases. The sample was whole blood. The TCR comes from an adult who was a healthcare worker with PCR-confirmed SARS-CoV-2 infection or an uninfected control (not recorded which). The nucleotides are TGTGCCAGCAGCCAGAGTCGGGACTATAGGACCCAGTACTTC. This encodes CASSQSRDYRTQYF.